This T cell receptor beta chain stems from a study of shared clonotypes between healthy human individuals. The count of this clone is one. What it binds is not known. CDR3 length: 15 amino acids. V lost 3 bases and J lost 1, with 9 bases in between. CDR1 and CDR2 from the germline V gene are MGHRA and YSYEKL. Study-level findings and limits: Sample collection involved blood only; tissue repertoires are likely different.

Per the authors' pipeline: Without quality scores, immunoSEQ junctional reads could not be filtered like full-length reads. Sequencing used immunoSEQ multiplex PCR; TCRdb keeps in-frame clones, though not all of them. V, J and clone size reflect that table, while D and trimming were determined from the DNA. The sample holds a few million clones; approximately 93% are singletons and the top ten take 0.39%. The V gene is TRBV4-1, the J gene TRBJ2-2; unclear D gene. The receptor comes from a man younger than 35 in good health. Some clones in this sample may be carry-over from other donors' samples. Material: naive CD4+ T cells from PBMCs. Subset: CD45RA+ positively selected. The CDR3 DNA is TGCGCCAGCAGCCAGGGCCCAGTGAACACCGGGGAGCTGTTTTTT. Its protein is CASSQGPVNTGELFF.